The clone carrying this T cell receptor beta chain has ten or more counts. As yet, its antigen is unknown. These data originate in a study of Graves' ophthalmopathy and Graves' hyperthyroidism. Unmatched junction bases numbered 7, after V lost 2 bases and J lost 3 bases. The CDR3 has 17 residues. Per germline, CDR1 SNHLY and CDR2 FYNNEI. Amplification of TCR beta CDR3 regions used RNA transcripts. In the first round, RT-PCR was carried out with HTBI primers, and a multiplex PCR formed the second round. In TCRdb, the multiplex PCR reads were re-called with MiXCR into one record per CDR3 protein. The data hold around 600,000 distinct CDR3 sequences, with about 41% observed a single time. Ophthalmopathy-affected donors exhibited moderate-to-severe activity, CAS ≥3, NOSPECS ≥4, and duration under 3 months. Study results and limitations: With 70.59% sensitivity and about 78% specificity, the model predicted ophthalmopathy progression. In blood appeared most of the expanded thyroid clonotypes whose frequency exceeded 0.001.

This chain uses TRBV2 with TRBJ2-5; 12 bases agree with TRBD2. Sequencing input: peripheral blood. The sequence was collected from an adult man with Graves' ophthalmopathy. CDR3 amino acids: CASSETSGGIGKETQYF. The CDR3 DNA reads TGTGCCAGCAGTGAAACTAGCGGGGGGATAGGGAAAGAGACCCAGTACTTC.